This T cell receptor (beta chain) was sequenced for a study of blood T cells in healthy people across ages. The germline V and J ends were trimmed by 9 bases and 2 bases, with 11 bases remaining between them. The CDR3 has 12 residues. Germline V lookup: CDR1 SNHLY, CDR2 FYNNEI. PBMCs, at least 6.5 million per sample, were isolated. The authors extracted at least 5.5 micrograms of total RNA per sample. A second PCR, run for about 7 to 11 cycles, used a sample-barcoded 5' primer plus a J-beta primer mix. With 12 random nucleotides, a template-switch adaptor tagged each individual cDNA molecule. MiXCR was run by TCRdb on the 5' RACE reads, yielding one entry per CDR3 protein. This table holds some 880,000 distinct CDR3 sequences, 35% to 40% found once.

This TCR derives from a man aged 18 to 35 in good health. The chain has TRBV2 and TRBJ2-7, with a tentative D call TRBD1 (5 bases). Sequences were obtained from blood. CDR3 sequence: CASYRPTYEQYF. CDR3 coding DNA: TGTGCCAGTTACAGGCCTACCTACGAGCAGTACTTC.